This section outlines one T cell receptor (beta chain) sequence together with its context. The sample originates from a study of blood T cell repertoires in COVID-19. Study-wide background: Sites in the United States, Italy and Spain provided acute and convalescent COVID-19 samples. T cells, B-cell-depleted T cells, or PBMCs supplied cDNA or gDNA.

As processed by the authors: For nucleated cells, counts were estimated from reference gene primer amplification. The table came from immunoSEQ multiplex PCR; TCRdb's copy has only in-frame clones and leaves some out. V, J and clone size derive from that table, while D and trimming were established from the DNA sequence. The data hold approximately 72,000 clones, with approximately 89% observed a single time. The clonotype was recovered from a woman aged 60 to 75 with acute or convalescent COVID-19. The specimen sequenced was peripheral blood.

CDR3 coding DNA: TGTGCCAGCACCAACAGCCAGGGGCTTGGAAACACCATATATTTT. Amino acid sequence: CASTNSQGLGNTIYF. This chain links TRBV7-6 with TRBJ1-3, with D tentatively TRBD1 (6 bases). The CDR3 totals 15 residues. Trimming removed 7 bases at V and 3 bases at J, with 16 bases between. Per the germline V gene, CDR1 is SGHVS and CDR2 is FNYEAQ.